Here is one T cell receptor (beta chain) with its context. Its antigen remains unidentified. The sample belongs to a study of cytomegalovirus exposure and HLA in healthy donors. Clones were read by immunoSEQ multiplex PCR, and TCRdb kept only the in-frame ones, dropping some. Among about 160,000 clones, about 96% were seen once, and the ten largest hold about 0.89%. Among the roughly 120 subjects of the validation cohort, separate from the approximately 670-subject first cohort, were the donors. General study results and limits: Confirmation in vitro established that a few CMV-associated chains were specific for CMV antigens. The classifier reportedly diagnosed cytomegalovirus status with high specificity and sensitivity. It was approximately 150 TCR beta chains that were listed as cytomegalovirus-associated.

This CDR3 is 15 amino acids long. CDR1 MGHRA and CDR2 YSYEKL come from the germline V gene. V was pared by 2 bases and J by 8 bases, with 9 bases of the junction left unmatched. This TCR was recovered from a woman in her late teens or twenties in good health and CMV-seronegative. The chain links TRBV4-1 to TRBJ2-1, with 7 nucleotides matching TRBD1. Material: PBMCs. CDR3 in amino acids: CASSQRQGDPHEQFF. CDR3 DNA: TGCGCCAGCAGCCAAAGACAGGGTGATCCCCATGAGCAGTTCTTC.